The entry below gives a single T cell receptor beta chain sequence along with its context. CDR1 and CDR2 (germline): MNHEY, SVGAGI. V gave up 2 bases and J gave up 7 bases, with 12 bases separating them. The CDR3 has 15 residues. Per the original methods: Amplifying reference gene primers gave estimates of nucleated cell counts. TCRdb's table, derived via immunoSEQ multiplex PCR, lists solely in-frame clones and lacks some. V and J calls and clone size come straight from that table; D and trimming were deduced from the DNA. The sample consists of 77,000 or so clones, around 85% of them appearing once. The data originate from a study of blood T cell repertoires in COVID-19. Study context: Samples came from the United States, Italy and Spain, spanning acute and convalescent COVID-19. PBMCs, B-cell-depleted T cells, or T cells provided the cDNA or gDNA that made up the material.

This chain joins TRBV6-5 and TRBJ1-6; D gene unclear. What was sequenced was peripheral blood. The clonotype originates from a man older than 75 with acute or convalescent COVID-19. CDR3 sequence: CASSYMGRRNSPLHF. As DNA, the CDR3 is TGTGCCAGCAGTTACATGGGCAGAAGGAATTCACCCCTCCACTTT.